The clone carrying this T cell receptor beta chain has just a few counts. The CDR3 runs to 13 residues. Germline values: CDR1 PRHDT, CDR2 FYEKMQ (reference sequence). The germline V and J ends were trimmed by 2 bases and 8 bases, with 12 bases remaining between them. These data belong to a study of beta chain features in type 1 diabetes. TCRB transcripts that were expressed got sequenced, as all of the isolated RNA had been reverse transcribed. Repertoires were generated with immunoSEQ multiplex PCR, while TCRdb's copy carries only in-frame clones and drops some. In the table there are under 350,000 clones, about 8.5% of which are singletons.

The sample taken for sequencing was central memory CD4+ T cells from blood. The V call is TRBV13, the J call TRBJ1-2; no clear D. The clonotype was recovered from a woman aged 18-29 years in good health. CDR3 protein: CASSLRSERGYTF. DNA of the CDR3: TGTGCCAGCAGCTTACGGTCGGAGAGAGGCTACACCTTC. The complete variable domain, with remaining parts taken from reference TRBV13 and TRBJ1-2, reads AAGVIQSPRHLIKEKRETATLKCYPIPRHDTVYWYQQGPGQDPQFLISFYEKMQSDKGSIPDRFSAQQFSDYHSELNMSSLELGDSALYFCASSLRSERGYTFGSGTRLTVV.